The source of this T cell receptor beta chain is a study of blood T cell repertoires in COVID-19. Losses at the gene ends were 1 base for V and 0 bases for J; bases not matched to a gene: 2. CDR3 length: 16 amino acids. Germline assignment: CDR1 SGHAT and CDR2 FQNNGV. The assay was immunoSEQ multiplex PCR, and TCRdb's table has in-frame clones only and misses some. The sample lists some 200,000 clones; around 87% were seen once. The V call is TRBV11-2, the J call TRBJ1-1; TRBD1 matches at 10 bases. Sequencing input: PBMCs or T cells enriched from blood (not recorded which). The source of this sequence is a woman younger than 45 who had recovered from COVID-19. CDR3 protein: CASSLGTGGVNTEAFF. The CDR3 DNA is TGTGCCAGCAGCTTAGGGACAGGGGGGGTGAACACTGAAGCTTTCTTT. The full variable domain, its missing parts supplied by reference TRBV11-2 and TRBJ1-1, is EAGVAQSPRYKIIEKRQSVAFWCNPISGHATLYWYQQILGQGPKLLIQFQNNGVVDDSQLPKDRFSAERLKGVDSTLKIQPAKLEDSAVYLCASSLGTGGVNTEAFFGQGTRLTVV.